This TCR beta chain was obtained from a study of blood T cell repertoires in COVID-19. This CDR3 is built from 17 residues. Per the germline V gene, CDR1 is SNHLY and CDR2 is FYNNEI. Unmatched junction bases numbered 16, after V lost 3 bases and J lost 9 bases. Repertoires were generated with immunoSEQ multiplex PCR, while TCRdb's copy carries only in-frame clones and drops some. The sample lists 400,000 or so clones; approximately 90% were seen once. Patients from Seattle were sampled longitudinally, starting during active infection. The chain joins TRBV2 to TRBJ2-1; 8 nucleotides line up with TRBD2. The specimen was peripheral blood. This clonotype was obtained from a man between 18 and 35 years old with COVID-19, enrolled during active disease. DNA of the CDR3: TGTGCCAGCAGTGACGGGGGGGCTGAACTAACGATGGGTGAGCAGTTCTTC. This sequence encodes CASSDGGAELTMGEQFF.